One sample yielded the 30 T cell receptor beta chains listed below, sequenced in a study of blood T cell repertoires in COVID-19. Profiling relied on immunoSEQ multiplex PCR, and the TCRdb table lists in-frame clones only, not all of them. The table has approximately 180,000 clones, about 85% seen once; the top ten hold roughly 20%. The sample comprised peripheral blood. The receptors come from a person aged 70 to 80 with COVID-19, enrolled during active disease.

The chain combines TRBV18 with TRBJ1-5, with 9 nucleotides matching TRBD1. The CDR3 totals 19 residues. J was trimmed by 4 bases and V by 4 bases; bases with no gene match: 17. Per germline, CDR1 KGHSH and CDR2 LQKENI. In DNA form, the CDR3 reads TGTGCCAGCTCACTAAGACAGGGGGTAGGAGTCGCAAGGAATCAGCCCCAGCATTTT. Translated: CASSLRQGVGVARNQPQHF.

The gene calls are TRBV19 and TRBJ1-3; 8 bases fit TRBD1. The CDR3 runs to 15 residues. J gave up 0 bases and V 7 bases, and 5 bases lay outside the gene matches. Germline V gene lookup returns CDR1 LNHDA and CDR2 SQIVND (reference sequence). In DNA, the CDR3 is TGTGCCAGTAAAGACGGACAGGGCTCTGGAAACACCATATATTTT. Its translation is CASKDGQGSGNTIYF.

The chain recombines TRBV6-5 with TRBJ1-5; 7 nucleotides align to TRBD1. The V and J ends lost 6 bases and 0 bases, in that order; junction bases with no gene match: 5. The CDR3 runs to 15 residues. In germline, CDR1 is MNHEY, CDR2 SVGAGI. The CDR3 spells CASRQTGHSNQPQHF. The CDR3 region has the DNA TGTGCCAGCAGACAGACAGGGCATAGCAATCAGCCCCAGCATTTT.

This chain connects TRBV4-1 to TRBJ1-4, with D perhaps TRBD1 (5 bases). Germline V gene sequence: CDR1 MGHRA, CDR2 YSYEKL. Trimming pared 10 bases from V and 0 bases from J, leaving 15 bases between. This CDR3 comprises 15 residues. The CDR3 loop is CAIGGVGATNEKLFF. DNA of the CDR3: TGCGCCATCGGGGGGGTTGGTGCAACTAATGAAAAACTGTTTTTT.

The V call is TRBV7-6, the J call TRBJ2-3; 8 nucleotides match TRBD2. Trimming removed 5 bases from V and 2 bases from J; junction bases left unmatched: 6. The germline CDR1 and CDR2 sequences are SGHVS and FNYEAQ. There are 15 residues in the CDR3. This CDR3 reads CASSLSGKDTDTQYF. CDR3 in DNA: TGTGCCAGCAGCCTTAGCGGGAAAGACACAGATACGCAGTATTTT.

The chain is built from TRBV6-2 or TRBV6-3 and TRBJ2-2; D perhaps matches TRBD1 (6 bases). Trimming removed 2 bases from V and 9 bases from J, with 16 bases in between. The V gene's germline CDR1 is MNHEY and CDR2 SVGEGT. The CDR3 has 15 residues. CDR3 DNA: TGTGCCAGCAGTTACCGCACCATACAGGGAAGGGAGCTGTTTTTT. This translates into CASSYRTIQGRELFF.

V is TRBV13 and J is TRBJ1-2; D is undetermined. The CDR3 extends over 17 amino acids. The V gene's germline CDR1 is PRHDT and CDR2 FYEKMQ (reference sequence). V was shortened by 5 bases and J by 0 bases, with 19 bases between the two germline ends. The CDR3: CASSDRLGLVANYGYTF. CDR3 sequence (DNA): TGTGCCAGCAGCGACCGACTAGGGTTGGTAGCTAACTATGGCTACACCTTC.

CDR3 in DNA: TGTGCCAGCAGCTTAGTGGGTGGGGGCCGCACAGATACGCAGTATTTT. Translated, it gives CASSLVGGGRTDTQYF. The chain carries TRBV7-3 and TRBJ2-3, with D possibly being TRBD1 (6 bases). This CDR3 is built from 16 residues. The germline V gene has CDR1 SGHTA and CDR2 FQGTGA. V was pared by 2 bases and J by 1 base, with 13 bases between.

In this sample, this clone turned up once. The chain has TRBV19 and TRBJ2-5; TRBD2 agrees at 7 bases. CDR1 is LNHDA, CDR2 SQIVND, per germline (reference sequence). The CDR3 length is 15 residues. Trimming took 4 bases from V and 4 from J; bases not matched to a gene: 9. Written as DNA, the CDR3 is TGTGCCAGTAGTACCGGGGACTACACCCGAGAGACCCAGTACTTC. It is translated as CASSTGDYTRETQYF.

The rearrangement joins TRBV5-6 to TRBJ2-7; TRBD2 matches 12 bases. CDR3 size: 15 residues. Trimming at V came to 4 bases and at J to 4 bases, leaving 6 bases not matched to a gene. Germline assignment: CDR1 SGHDT and CDR2 YYEEEE. The CDR3 here is CASSPRLAGVYEQYF. The CDR3 bases are TGTGCCAGCAGCCCTCGACTAGCGGGAGTATACGAGCAGTACTTC.

The chain has TRBV14 and TRBJ1-1, with 8 bases matching TRBD1. Germline V CDR1 and CDR2: SGHDN, FVKESK. This CDR3 has 15 residues. Unmatched junction bases numbered 8, after V lost 4 bases and J lost 4 bases. The CDR3 region has the DNA TGTGCCAGCAGCCCTCCAGGGGGCTGGCCCACTGAAGCTTTCTTT. Translated: CASSPPGGWPTEAFF.

This chain links TRBV7-2 with TRBJ2-1, with D maybe TRBD1 (6 bases). The CDR3 covers 15 residues. Trimming removed 3 bases at V and 0 bases at J, with 9 bases between. The germline CDR1 and CDR2 sequences are SGHTA and FQGNSA. The CDR3 region has the DNA TGTGCCAGCAGCTTTCGGGACAACTCCTACAATGAGCAGTTCTTC. As protein: CASSFRDNSYNEQFF.

The V and J genes are TRBV7-3 and TRBJ1-3, with 8 positions matching TRBD1. V dropped 5 bases and J dropped 4; count of bases not matched to a gene: 7. The germline V gene has CDR1 SGHTA and CDR2 FQGTGA. CDR3 size: 15 residues. The CDR3 is CASSPQGAGGNTIYF. The CDR3 DNA reads as TGTGCCAGCAGCCCTCAGGGGGCCGGGGGAAACACCATATATTTT.

The genes are TRBV5-6 and TRBJ1-5; D gene unclear. The CDR3 totals 13 residues. V dropped 1 base and J dropped 0 bases, with 2 bases sitting between them. The germline CDR1 and CDR2 sequences are SGHDT and YYEEEE. For the CDR3, the DNA is TGTGCCAGCAGCTTGTATAGCAATCAGCCCCAGCATTTT. Translating gives CASSLYSNQPQHF.

The chain is built from TRBV9 and TRBJ2-3; 9 bases align to TRBD2. The CDR3 totals 16 residues. V was pared by 4 bases and J by 3 bases, with 9 bases of the junction left unmatched. The V gene's germline CDR1 is SGDLS and CDR2 YYNGEE. CDR3 DNA sequence: TGTGCCAGCAGCCCAAGGACTAGCGAGGCGACAGATACGCAGTATTTT. Protein: CASSPRTSEATDTQYF. The complete variable domain, with remaining parts taken from reference TRBV9 and TRBJ2-3, reads DSGVTQTPKHLITATGQRVTLRCSPRSGDLSVYWYQQSLDQGLQFLIQYYNGEERAKGNILERFSAQQFPDLHSELNLSSLELGDSALYFCASSPRTSEATDTQYFGPGTRLTVL.

This rearrangement joins TRBV9 to TRBJ1-3; tentative D call: TRBD1 (6 bases). Between the trimmed V and J ends, which lost 3 bases and 1 base, there was a span of 17 bases. The CDR3 runs to 17 residues. Germline CDR1 SGDLS, CDR2 YYNGEE. CDR3 loop: CASSATGTQESGNTIYF. Written as DNA, the CDR3 is TGTGCCAGCAGCGCCACCGGGACACAGGAATCTGGAAACACCATATATTTT.

V and J are TRBV6-1 and TRBJ1-5; 8 bases are shared with TRBD1. The CDR3 length is 15 residues. Germline assignment: CDR1 MNHNS and CDR2 SASEGT. V was clipped by 3 bases and J by 5 bases; unmatched bases: 6. This CDR3 is CASSEAGGRDQPQHF. CDR3 nucleotides: TGTGCCAGCAGTGAGGCAGGGGGCAGAGATCAGCCCCAGCATTTT.

DNA for the CDR3: TGTGCCAGCAGTTACTCTGGGGGGGGAGGCGCTGAAGCTTTCTTT. Translated: CASSYSGGGGAEAFF. The rearrangement links TRBV6-5 to TRBJ1-1, with D perhaps TRBD1 (5 bases). The CDR3 runs 15 residues. CDR1 and CDR2 from the germline V gene are MNHEY and SVGAGI. V lost 0 bases to trimming and J lost 6 bases, with 14 bases between them.

The chain uses TRBV5-1 and TRBJ2-7; TRBD1 aligns across 7 bases. V was clipped by 3 bases and J by 0 bases; unmatched bases: 6. The CDR3 loop spans 15 amino acids. The V gene's germline CDR1 is SGHRS and CDR2 YFSETQ. This CDR3 reads CASSWKGQSSYEQYF. The CDR3 DNA reads as TGCGCCAGCAGCTGGAAGGGACAGAGCTCCTACGAGCAGTACTTC.

The CDR3 nucleotides are TGTGCCAGTAGTTCCTCGCGGGCAGACATATTCGAAGAAGCTTTCTTT. Translation gives CASSSSRADIFEEAFF. The chain employs TRBV19 and TRBJ1-1; D remains unclear. Germline values: CDR1 LNHDA, CDR2 SQIVND (reference sequence). CDR3 length equals 16 residues. V gave up 5 bases and J gave up 8 bases, with 24 bases separating them.

The table lists this clone with a few counts. The chain joins TRBV5-4 to TRBJ2-7; possibly TRBD1 for D (5 bases). The CDR3 length is 14 residues. V was cut by 6 bases and J by 5 bases, with 18 bases left in between. Germline values: CDR1 SGHNT, CDR2 YYREEE (reference sequence). The CDR3 bases are TGTGCCAGCAACAAAGGTGGTACCAGGGACGAGCAGTACTTC. It translates to CASNKGGTRDEQYF.

To note about this clone: Other DNA variants within this sample encode the same CDR3. The V gene is TRBV18, the J gene TRBJ2-5, with D possibly matching TRBD1 (5 bases). This CDR3 comprises 13 residues. From germline, CDR1 is KGHSH and CDR2 LQKENI. V shed 4 bases and J shed 5 bases, with 11 bases lying between them. For the CDR3, the DNA is TGTGCCAGCTCACTAGACAGACAGGAGACCCAGTACTTC. Its translation: CASSLDRQETQYF.

The rearrangement links TRBV9 to TRBJ1-3; 9 bases are shared with TRBD1. The ends lost 4 bases at V and 3 bases at J; junction bases unmatched: 11. Looked up from germline, CDR1 is SGDLS and CDR2 is YYNGEE. The CDR3 runs 17 residues. The CDR3 nucleotides read TGTGCCAGCAGCCCGAGGGGACAGGGCGGACTTGGAAACACCATATATTTT. This translates into CASSPRGQGGLGNTIYF. Looking up the rest from reference TRBV9 and TRBJ1-3 gives the full variable domain: DSGVTQTPKHLITATGQRVTLRCSPRSGDLSVYWYQQSLDQGLQFLIQYYNGEERAKGNILERFSAQQFPDLHSELNLSSLELGDSALYFCASSPRGQGGLGNTIYFGEGSWLTVV.

The chain joins TRBV7-8 to TRBJ1-6; the match to TRBD1 covers 7 bases. J was trimmed by 7 bases and V by 4 bases; bases with no gene match: 13. The CDR3 has 17 residues. Germline CDR1 and CDR2: SGHVS and FQNEAQ. This CDR3 reads CASSSGWVTGSNSPLHF. CDR3 in DNA: TGTGCCAGCAGCTCAGGGTGGGTGACAGGGAGCAATTCACCCCTCCACTTT.

On this clone itself: This sample includes further DNA sequences coding for the same CDR3. V gene TRBV3-1 (or the pseudogene TRBV3-2) combines with J gene TRBJ2-7, with TRBD2 matching 9 bases. After removal of 4 bases from V and 4 bases from J, the junction contained 5 bases not matched to a gene. CDR1 LGHDT and CDR2 YNNKEL come from the germline V gene (reference sequence). CDR3 length equals 14 residues. The DNA of the CDR3 is TGTGCCAGCAGCCCGCTAGCGGGGTCTTACGAGCAGTACTTC. Translating gives CASSPLAGSYEQYF.

This clone was counted a single time. The chain links TRBV6-5 to TRBJ2-2; D is perhaps TRBD2 (6 bases). The CDR3 is made up of 12 amino acids. Trimming cost V 6 bases and J 5 bases, with 7 bases left between them. Germline assignment: CDR1 MNHEY and CDR2 SVGAGI. The CDR3 bases are TGTGCCAGCAGGCGGGAAACCGGGGAGCTGTTTTTT. Translation: CASRRETGELFF.

The chain joins TRBV30 to TRBJ1-2; 8 positions agree with TRBD1. V was pared by 4 bases and J by 2 bases, with 9 bases of the junction left unmatched. The CDR3 is 15 residues long. The germline V gene has CDR1 GTSNPN and CDR2 SVGIG (reference sequence). DNA for the CDR3: TGTGCCTGGAACTGCTGGACAGGGCGAAACTATGGCTACACCTTC. Translating gives CAWNCWTGRNYGYTF.

The chain combines TRBV27 with TRBJ2-2, with TRBD1 identical over 9 bases. Germline V gives CDR1 MNHEY, CDR2 SMNVEV (reference sequence). The V segment lost 6 bases and the J segment 4 bases; nucleotides outside the gene matches: 3. CDR3 length: 14 amino acids. CDR3 sequence (DNA): TGTGCCAGCAGCCGGGACAGGGCCACCGGGGAGCTGTTTTTT. Translation gives CASSRDRATGELFF.

This clone is a singleton in its sample. V and J are TRBV6-5 and TRBJ2-7, with 7 nucleotides matching TRBD2. Looked up from germline, CDR1 is MNHEY and CDR2 is SVGAGI. CDR3 length: 14 residues. The ends lost 6 bases at V and 0 bases at J; junction bases unmatched: 5. In DNA form, the CDR3 reads TGTGCCAGCAGCCATCGCGGGAGCTCCTACGAGCAGTACTTC. Translated, it gives CASSHRGSSYEQYF.

The genes are TRBV9 and TRBJ2-7; TRBD1 matches at 10 bases. This CDR3 spans 14 amino acids. Trimming cost V 0 bases and J 5 bases; bases outside gene matches: 2. CDR1 is SGDLS, CDR2 YYNGEE, per germline. CDR3 in amino acids: CASSVGQGAHEQYF. The CDR3 region has the DNA TGTGCCAGCAGCGTAGGACAGGGGGCCCACGAGCAGTACTTC.